Listed below are T cell receptor beta chains from one sample, sequenced in a study of radiotherapy plus CTLA-4 blockade in lung cancer. This table comes from immunoSEQ multiplex PCR, and its TCRdb copy is limited to in-frame clones, with some not included. The sample lists 55,000 to 75,000 clones, around 76% occurring once. Sample: peripheral blood, taken from a patient treated with radiotherapy plus ipilimumab. The origin of the receptors is a human donor with non-small cell lung cancer whose response to radiotherapy plus ipilimumab could not be evaluated. Some clones in this sample may be carry-over from other donors' samples. CDR3s include the opening cysteine and the closing phenylalanine or tryptophan. The order of the fields is clone size, V gene, J gene, D gene, CDR3 DNA, CDR3 protein. D genes are given only for firm matches. Not every row has a clone size; where given, it reads once, few, many or a size class.

.	TRBV15	TRBJ2-7	.	TGTGCCACCAGCAGAGATGGGCGGGGGCCCTACGAGCAGTACTTC	CATSRDGRGPYEQYF
once	TRBV27	TRBJ2-2	.	TGTGCCAGCAGTTTATATAGGCAGGGTAGAGACACCGGGGAGCTGTTTTTT	CASSLYRQGRDTGELFF
.	TRBV6-1	TRBJ2-5	.	TGTGCCAGCAGTGAGGGCGGTCAGGGAGAGACCCAGTACTTC	CASSEGGQGETQYF
.	TRBV5-4	TRBJ1-4	TRBD1	TGTGCCAGCAGCCGGGACAGGGATGGTGAAAAACTGTTTTTT	CASSRDRDGEKLFF
few	TRBV5-6	TRBJ2-5	TRBD2	TGTGCCAGCAAGTTAGCGGGGGGTCAAGAGACCCAGTACTTC	CASKLAGGQETQYF
.	TRBV19	TRBJ2-6	TRBD1	TGTGCCAGTAAACCGGGACAGGGTCTCCCTGGGGCCAACGTCCTGACTTTC	CASKPGQGLPGANVLTF
.	TRBV6-1	TRBJ1-2	TRBD1	TGTGCCAGCAGTGAAGGGGGACAGGGCTTGTACTATGGCTACACCTTC	CASSEGGQGLYYGYTF
.	TRBV25-1	TRBJ2-2	TRBD1	TGTGCCAGCAGTGAATGGGGACAGGGAAACACCGGGGAGCTGTTTTTT	CASSEWGQGNTGELFF
once	TRBV23-1	TRBJ1-2	.	TGCGCCAGCACTCAATCCGCCGGGCACGGGGGGTTCTATGGCTACACCTTC	CASTQSAGHGGFYGYTF
.	TRBV6-1	TRBJ1-4	.	TGTGCCAGCTTGAGGCAAACTAATGAAAAACTGTTTTTT	CASLRQTNEKLFF
.	TRBV5-4	TRBJ2-2	TRBD2	TGTGCCAGCAGCCCGGGGCGGGGGGCCGTGGCCGGGGAGCTGTTTTTT	CASSPGRGAVAGELFF
few	TRBV5-5	TRBJ1-1	.	TGTGCCAGCAGCTTCTACTTGAACACTGAAGCTTTCTTT	CASSFYLNTEAFF
.	TRBV7-8	TRBJ2-6	.	TGTGCCAGCAGCTTAGGCGGTCACTCTGGGGCCAACGTCCTGACTTTC	CASSLGGHSGANVLTF
.	TRBV7-6	TRBJ2-3	TRBD2	TGTGCCAGCAGCTTAGCGGGCGGTGGTAGCGGGGGGTTTCGCACAGATACGCAGTATTTT	CASSLAGGGSGGFRTDTQYF
.	TRBV7-2	TRBJ2-1	TRBD1	TGTGCCAGCAGCCCCAGACAGGGCAATGAGCAGTTCTTC	CASSPRQGNEQFF
once	TRBV4-1	TRBJ1-4	TRBD1	TGCGCCAGCAGCCACTCCACGCAGGGGGACTTTAATGAAAAACTGTTTTTT	CASSHSTQGDFNEKLFF
.	TRBV13	TRBJ2-3	.	TGTGCCAGCACGCACGGGCGAAGGGGCAGAGATACGCAGTATTTT	CASTHGRRGRDTQYF
.	TRBV7-2	TRBJ2-2	.	TGTGCCAGCAGCGAGCGCTCAGGGGCAGGGGAGCTGTTTTTT	CASSERSGAGELFF
.	TRBV27	TRBJ2-7	TRBD1	TGTGCCAGCGCCCCTAGGGACAGGGGCGCCCCGTATAAGTACTTC	CASAPRDRGAPYKYF
.	TRBV15	TRBJ1-2	TRBD1	TGTGCCACCAGCAGAGATCGGGGACAGGGCGGCGCGGTGGGTGGCTACACCTTC	CATSRDRGQGGAVGGYTF
few	TRBV28	TRBJ1-5	.	TGTGCCAGCACCCCGGAGGGGTGGAGGGCTCAGCCCCAGCATTTT	CASTPEGWRAQPQHF
.	TRBV5-6	TRBJ1-2	.	TGTGCCAGCAGCCCTCAAGGGGGATATGGCTACACCTTC	CASSPQGGYGYTF
few	TRBV27	TRBJ1-5	TRBD1	TGTGCCAGCAGCCAACAGGGGAAGGGCAATCAGCCCCAGCATTTT	CASSQQGKGNQPQHF
once	TRBV5-4	TRBJ1-6	TRBD1	TGTGCCAGCAGCCCGGGACAGGGAGTAGCACCCCTCCACTTT	CASSPGQGVAPLHF
.	TRBV27	TRBJ1-5	.	TGTGCCAGCAGACAGGTTAGCAATCAGCCCCAGCATTTT	CASRQVSNQPQHF
.	TRBV2	TRBJ2-1	TRBD2	TGTGCCAGCAGTGAACGTTCCGGACTAGCGGGGGGTCTAGGCAATGAGCAGTTCTTC	CASSERSGLAGGLGNEQFF
.	TRBV7-2	TRBJ1-2	.	TGTGCCAGCAGCTCAGGGGTCCTCGGGTATGGCTACACCTTC	CASSSGVLGYGYTF
.	TRBV6-5	TRBJ1-5	TRBD1	TGTGCCAGCAGTTTGACAGGGGGCAATCAGCCCCAGCATTTT	CASSLTGGNQPQHF
.	TRBV7-2	TRBJ1-2	.	TGTGCCAGCAGCTCGTACGCGGAGTATGGCTACACCTTC	CASSSYAEYGYTF
.	TRBV29-1	TRBJ2-1	TRBD2	TGCAGCCCTTTTAGCGGGGCTGAGCACAATGAGCAGTTCTTC	CSPFSGAEHNEQFF
.	TRBV4-3	TRBJ1-2	.	TGCGCCAGCAGCCAAGAACTTGAGGGGGTCGGTGGCTACACCTTC	CASSQELEGVGGYTF
few	TRBV5-6	TRBJ1-1	TRBD1	TGTGCCAGCAGTTTTACAGGGGGGGATGAAGCTTTCTTT	CASSFTGGDEAFF
.	TRBV19	TRBJ2-7	.	TGTGCCAGTAGTATTCATGACAGCTCCTACGAGCAGTACTTC	CASSIHDSSYEQYF
.	TRBV11-3	TRBJ2-2	TRBD1	TGTGCCAGCAGCTTACAACAGGGGGTCGGGGAGCTGTTTTTT	CASSLQQGVGELFF
.	TRBV28	TRBJ1-5	.	TGTGCCAGCAGCTGGACAGCCTTGGGCAATCAGCCCCAGCATTTT	CASSWTALGNQPQHF
.	TRBV27	TRBJ2-7	.	TGTGCCAGCAGTTTTCAGGGGGGTGGCGAGCAGTACTTC	CASSFQGGGEQYF
.	TRBV9	TRBJ2-7	TRBD1	TGTGCCAGCAGCCCCATGGGGACAGGGGGCTCTTACGAGCAGTACTTC	CASSPMGTGGSYEQYF
.	TRBV12-5	TRBJ2-7	.	TGTGCTAGTGCCCAACTAAGCGACGGCGCCTACGAGCAGTACTTC	CASAQLSDGAYEQYF